The 6 T cell receptor beta chains listed next were all sequenced from one sample in a study of spatial heterogeneity in lung cancer. TCRdb processed the 5' RACE reads anew with MiXCR; each CDR3 protein has one entry. The data hold roughly 71,000 distinct CDR3 sequences, with roughly 8.9% observed a single time. Time point denoted: blood at routine non-recurrence follow-up after resection. The material was PBMCs, obtained at follow-up. The origin of the receptors is a female donor with early-stage non-small cell lung cancer.

This clonotype has ten or more counts. The genes are TRBV4-1 and TRBJ2-7; D call uncertain. Deletions cut 2 bases from V and 2 bases from J, with 7 bases between. The germline gives CDR1 MGHRA, CDR2 YSYEKL. This CDR3 spans 13 amino acids. The CDR3 DNA is TGCGCCAGCAGCCAACTCCCGGCCTACGAGCAGTACTTC. As protein: CASSQLPAYEQYF.

This clonotype was counted at least ten times. The chain links TRBV6-5 to TRBJ1-4; 7 bases fit TRBD1. Germline values: CDR1 MNHEY, CDR2 SVGAGI. With 8 bases clipped from V and 7 bases from J, the junction kept 10 bases outside the gene matches. This CDR3 has 14 amino acids. The CDR3 DNA reads TGTGCCAGCTCCTTGACAGGGCGAGGTGAAAAACTGTTTTTT. Translated: CASSLTGRGEKLFF.

This clonotype was seen repeatedly, ten times or more. The chain employs TRBV27 and TRBJ2-2; D is uncertain. This CDR3 region has 14 residues. Germline V gene data show CDR1 as MNHEY and CDR2 as SMNVEV (reference sequence). The ends were cut back, 7 bases at V and 1 base at J, with 10 bases in the middle. The CDR3: CASTLGQNTGELFF. CDR3 nucleotides: TGTGCCAGCACCTTAGGGCAGAACACCGGGGAGCTGTTTTTT.

This clonotype was observed many times. The chain has TRBV6-5 and TRBJ2-3, with D perhaps being TRBD1 or TRBD2 (5 bases each). Germline V lookup: CDR1 MNHEY, CDR2 SVGAGI. This CDR3 contains 13 residues. V lost 11 bases, J lost 0 bases, and 12 bases lay in between. CDR3 sequence reads: CALGRGSTDTQYF. CDR3 nucleotide sequence: TGTGCCCTGGGTCGGGGCAGCACAGATACGCAGTATTTT.

Ten or more counts support this clonotype. The CDR3 coding sequence is TGTGCCAGCAGTTCCCCCGGTGGGAACACTGAAGCTTTCTTT. As protein: CASSSPGGNTEAFF. V usage is TRBV28 and J usage is TRBJ1-1; no clear D. Trimming took off 4 bases at V and 1 base at J, with 10 bases between the two ends. This CDR3 has 14 amino acids. Germline values: CDR1 MDHEN, CDR2 SYDVKM.

This sequence joins TRBV2 and TRBJ1-5; D is perhaps TRBD1 (6 bases). The CDR3 runs to 17 residues. Germline lookup yields CDR1 SNHLY and CDR2 FYNNEI. V lost 6 bases and J lost 2, with 20 bases in between. The DNA for the CDR3 is TGTGCCAGCAGGGGGGCGGCAGGGCGAATCGGCAATCAGCCCCAGCATTTT. This encodes CASRGAAGRIGNQPQHF.